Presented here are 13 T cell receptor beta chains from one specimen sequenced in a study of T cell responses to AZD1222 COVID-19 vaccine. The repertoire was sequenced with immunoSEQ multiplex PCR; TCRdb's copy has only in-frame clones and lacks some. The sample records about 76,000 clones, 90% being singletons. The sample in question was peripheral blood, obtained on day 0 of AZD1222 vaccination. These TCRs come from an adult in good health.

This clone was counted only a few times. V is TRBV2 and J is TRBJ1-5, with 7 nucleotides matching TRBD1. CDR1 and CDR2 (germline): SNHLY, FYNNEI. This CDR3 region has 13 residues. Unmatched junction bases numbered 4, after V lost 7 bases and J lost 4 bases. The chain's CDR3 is CASNRDRNQPQHF. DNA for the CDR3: TGTGCCAGCAACAGGGACAGAAATCAGCCCCAGCATTTT.

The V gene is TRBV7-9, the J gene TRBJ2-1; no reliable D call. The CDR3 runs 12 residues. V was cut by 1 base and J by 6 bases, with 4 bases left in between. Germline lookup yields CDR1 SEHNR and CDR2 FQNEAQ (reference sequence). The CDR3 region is CASSLDFNEQFF. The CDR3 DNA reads TGTGCCAGCAGCTTAGATTTCAATGAGCAGTTCTTC.

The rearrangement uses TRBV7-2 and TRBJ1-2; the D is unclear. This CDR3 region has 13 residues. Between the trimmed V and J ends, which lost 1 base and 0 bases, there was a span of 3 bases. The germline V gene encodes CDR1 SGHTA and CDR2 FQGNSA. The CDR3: CASSLVPNYGYTF. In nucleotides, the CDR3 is TGTGCCAGCAGCTTAGTACCTAACTATGGCTACACCTTC.

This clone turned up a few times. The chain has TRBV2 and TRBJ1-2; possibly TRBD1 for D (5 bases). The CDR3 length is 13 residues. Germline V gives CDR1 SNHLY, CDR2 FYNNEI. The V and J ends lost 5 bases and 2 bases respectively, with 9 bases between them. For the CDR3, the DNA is TGTGCCAGCAGTCCCGACAGCAACTATGGCTACACCTTC. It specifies CASSPDSNYGYTF.

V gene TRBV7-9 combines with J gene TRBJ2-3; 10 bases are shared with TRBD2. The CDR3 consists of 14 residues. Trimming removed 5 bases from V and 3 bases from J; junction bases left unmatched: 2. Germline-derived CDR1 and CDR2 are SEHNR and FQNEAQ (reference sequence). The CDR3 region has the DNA TGTGCCAGCAGCCGGGGACTAGCGACAGATACGCAGTATTTT. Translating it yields CASSRGLATDTQYF.

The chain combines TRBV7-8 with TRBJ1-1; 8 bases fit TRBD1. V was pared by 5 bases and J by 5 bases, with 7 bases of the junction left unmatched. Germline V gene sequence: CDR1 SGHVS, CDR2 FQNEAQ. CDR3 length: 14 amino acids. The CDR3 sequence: CASSEAGGRTEAFF. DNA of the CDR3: TGTGCCAGCAGCGAAGCAGGGGGCCGGACTGAAGCTTTCTTT.

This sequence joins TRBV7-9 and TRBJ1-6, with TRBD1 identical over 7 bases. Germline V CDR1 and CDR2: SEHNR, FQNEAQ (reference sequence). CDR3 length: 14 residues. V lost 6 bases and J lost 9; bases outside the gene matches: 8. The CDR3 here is CASSQQGYGSPLHF. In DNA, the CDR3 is TGTGCCAGCAGTCAACAGGGGTATGGTTCACCCCTCCACTTT.

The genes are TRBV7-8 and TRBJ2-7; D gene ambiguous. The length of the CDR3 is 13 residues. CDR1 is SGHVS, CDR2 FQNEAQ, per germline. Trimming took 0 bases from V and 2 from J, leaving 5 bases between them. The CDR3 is CASSLAGAYEQYF. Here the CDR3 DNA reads TGTGCCAGCAGCTTAGCGGGCGCCTACGAGCAGTACTTC.

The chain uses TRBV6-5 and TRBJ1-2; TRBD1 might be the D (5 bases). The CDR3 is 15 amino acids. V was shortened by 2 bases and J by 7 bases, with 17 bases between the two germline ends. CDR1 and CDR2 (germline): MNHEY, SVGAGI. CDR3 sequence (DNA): TGTGCCAGCAGTTACGGGTTCCGGGGGGGGAGTGGCTACACCTTC. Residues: CASSYGFRGGSGYTF.

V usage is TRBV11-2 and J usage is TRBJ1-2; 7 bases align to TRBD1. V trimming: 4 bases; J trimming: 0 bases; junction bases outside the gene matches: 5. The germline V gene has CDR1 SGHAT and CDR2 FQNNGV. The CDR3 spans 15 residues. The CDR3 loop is CASSSLGGANYGYTF. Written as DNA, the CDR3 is TGTGCCAGCAGCTCCTTAGGGGGCGCTAACTATGGCTACACCTTC.

CDR3 loop: CASSNQPYEQYF. CDR3 coding DNA: TGTGCCAGCAGTAACCAGCCCTACGAGCAGTACTTC. This chain connects TRBV6-2 or TRBV6-3 to TRBJ2-7; D call uncertain. Germline V gene sequence: CDR1 MNHEY, CDR2 SVGEGT. The V end was cut by 5 bases, the J end by 2 bases, with 7 bases between. CDR3 length: 12 amino acids.

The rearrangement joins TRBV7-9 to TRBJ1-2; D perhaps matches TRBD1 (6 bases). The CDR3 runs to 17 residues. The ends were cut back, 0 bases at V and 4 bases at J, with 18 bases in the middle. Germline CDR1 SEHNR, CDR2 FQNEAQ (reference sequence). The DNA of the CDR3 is TGTGCCAGCAGCTTAGCGAGCGGGGGCGATCATGTCTATGGCTACACCTTC. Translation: CASSLASGGDHVYGYTF.

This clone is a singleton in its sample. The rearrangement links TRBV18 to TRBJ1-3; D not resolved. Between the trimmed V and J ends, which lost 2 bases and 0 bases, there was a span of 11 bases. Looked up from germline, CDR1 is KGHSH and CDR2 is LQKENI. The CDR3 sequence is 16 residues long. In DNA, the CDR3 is TGTGCCAGCTCACCAGTATTCGGGAGCTCTGGAAACACCATATATTTT. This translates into CASSPVFGSSGNTIYF.